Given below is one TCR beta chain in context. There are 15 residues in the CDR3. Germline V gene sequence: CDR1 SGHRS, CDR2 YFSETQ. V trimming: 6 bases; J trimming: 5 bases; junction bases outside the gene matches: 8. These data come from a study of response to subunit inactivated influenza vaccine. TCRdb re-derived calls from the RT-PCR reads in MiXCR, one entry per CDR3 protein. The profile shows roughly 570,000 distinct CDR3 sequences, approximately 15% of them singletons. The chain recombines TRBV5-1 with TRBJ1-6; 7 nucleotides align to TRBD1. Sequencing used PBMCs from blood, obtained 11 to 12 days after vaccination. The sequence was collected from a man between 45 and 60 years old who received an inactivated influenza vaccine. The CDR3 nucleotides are TGCGCCAGCACCCGCTCCGGACAGGATAATTCACCCCTCCACTTT. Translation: CASTRSGQDNSPLHF.